This T cell receptor (beta chain) was recorded in a study of molecular identifiers for immune sequencing clone quantification. Study summary: Replicates split RNA from approximately 20,000 or 100,000 naive CD8 cells five ways, and the researchers sequenced four portions.

TCRdb re-derived calls from the PCR reads in MiXCR, one entry per CDR3 protein. The table records roughly 90,000 distinct CDR3 sequences, about 23% of them present only once. This clonotype was recorded many times. Sequenced material: naive CD8+ T cells from blood, with Jurkat cell RNA spiked in. Subset: FACS-sorted CD8+CD4-CCR7+CD45RA+ naive T cells. This TCR derives from a human donor in good health. Some libraries in this study had Jurkat cell RNA spiked in.

CDR3 residues: CASSSGGWSSGANVLTF. The CDR3 DNA reads as TGTGCCAGCAGTTCAGGGGGATGGAGCTCTGGGGCCAACGTCCTGACTTTC. This sequence joins TRBV6-5 and TRBJ2-6; TRBD1 aligns across 7 bases. Germline V gene lookup returns CDR1 MNHEY and CDR2 SVGAGI. This CDR3 spans 17 amino acids. With 4 bases clipped from V and 0 bases from J, the junction kept 6 bases outside the gene matches.